These T cell receptor beta chains were read from a single sample in a study of T cells expressing NK-cell markers. With the 5' RACE reads reprocessed, TCRdb shows one record per CDR3 protein and no DNA. The repertoire table contains about 160,000 distinct CDR3 sequences. What was sequenced was blood T cells: a sorted CD56 or NKG2C T cell subset, CD4+ or CD8+ T cells, or bulk PBMC T cells (not recorded which). These receptors all come from a man aged 18-70 years in good health. The CDR3 runs from the conserved cysteine through the conserved F or W.

j_call,v_call,cdr3_aa
TRBJ2-7,TRBV19,CASASGTGVAYEQYF
TRBJ2-7,TRBV27,CASSFSADPGGYEQYF
TRBJ2-2,TRBV5-1,CASSSPGLAYTGELFF
TRBJ1-6,TRBV7-6,CASSPVPRGPGSPLHF
TRBJ2-3,TRBV14,CASSLFSAGGLDTQYF
TRBJ2-1,TRBV12-3/TRBV12-4,CASSSILRGDEQFF
TRBJ2-5,TRBV20-1,CSARIEGSRAQYF
TRBJ2-1,TRBV24-1,CATSQGGADEQFF
TRBJ2-2,TRBV2,CASGDERNTGELFF
TRBJ1-4,TRBV5-1,CASSGDSRNEKLFF
TRBJ1-1,TRBV13,CASSLTGYDTEAFF
TRBJ2-3,TRBV28,CASSPRRWGASTDTQYF
TRBJ2-3,TRBV4-1,CASSQVVVGSLGTDTQYF
TRBJ1-2,TRBV12-3/TRBV12-4,CASSLGVLGDSDGYTF
TRBJ1-3,TRBV5-1,CASSPFSGSSGNTIYF
TRBJ1-2,TRBV6-5,CASSYSSVDIYGYTF
TRBJ2-5,TRBV9,CASSVDFLPQYF
TRBJ2-7,TRBV3-1,CASSPGPGDYEQYF
TRBJ2-3,TRBV7-9,CASSPLAGRPDTQYF
TRBJ1-2,TRBV11-2,CASSVGQGTWGYTF
TRBJ1-1,TRBV12-3/TRBV12-4,CASTPTGFGTEAFF
TRBJ2-7,TRBV14,CASSPRGGLVYEQYF
TRBJ1-2,TRBV10-3,CAIGGDRETNYGYTF
TRBJ2-2,TRBV9,CASRDPRGVGELFF
TRBJ2-7,TRBV4-2,CASSWGTSSDEQYF
TRBJ2-2,TRBV6-1,CASSPLAVEGINTGELFF
TRBJ1-5,TRBV28,CASSLFSPGGQPQHF
TRBJ2-7,TRBV15,CATSRDLETRIPYEQYF
TRBJ2-5,TRBV27,CASRDSPIQETQYF
TRBJ1-1,TRBV2,CAIGGARGTEAFF
TRBJ2-1,TRBV6-5,CASSYLLEGRGYNEQFF
TRBJ1-4,TRBV12-3/TRBV12-4,CASSHRGAFEKLFF
TRBJ1-5,TRBV28,CASSLFGERQPQHF
TRBJ2-3,TRBV19,CASSYHSGGALSDTQYF
TRBJ2-5,TRBV2,CASSEGQGGYQETQYF
TRBJ2-1,TRBV29-1,CSVDPVDSYNEQFF